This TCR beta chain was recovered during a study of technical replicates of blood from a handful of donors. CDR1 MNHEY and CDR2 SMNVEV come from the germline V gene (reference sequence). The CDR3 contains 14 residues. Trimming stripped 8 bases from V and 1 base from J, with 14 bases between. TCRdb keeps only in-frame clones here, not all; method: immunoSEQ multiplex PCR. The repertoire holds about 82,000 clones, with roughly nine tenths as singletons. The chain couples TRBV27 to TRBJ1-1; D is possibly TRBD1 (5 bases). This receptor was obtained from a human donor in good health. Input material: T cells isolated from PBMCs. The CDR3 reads CASGKPGQNTEAFF. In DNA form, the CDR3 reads TGTGCCAGCGGTAAACCCGGACAGAACACTGAAGCTTTCTTT.